A single sample is the source of the 20 T cell receptor beta chains below, sequenced in a study of blood T cell repertoires in COVID-19. Profiling relied on immunoSEQ multiplex PCR, and the TCRdb table lists in-frame clones only, not all of them. Here the sample spans approximately 28,000 clones, about 84% being singletons. Sequenced: peripheral blood. The receptors here all came from a woman in her sixties or seventies with acute or convalescent COVID-19.

This clone was counted a single time. The chain uses TRBV7-9 and TRBJ2-3, with D possibly TRBD1 on 8 matching bases. The CDR3 is 15 amino acids. V shed 4 bases and J shed 5 bases, with 16 bases lying between them. Germline loops: CDR1 SEHNR, CDR2 FQNEAQ (reference sequence). CDR3 residues: CASSWGGQVLDTQYF. The DNA of the CDR3 is TGTGCCAGCAGCTGGGGGGGACAGGTTTTAGATACGCAGTATTTT.

The V and J genes are TRBV3-1 (or the pseudogene TRBV3-2) and TRBJ1-6, with a possible D match to TRBD1 (6 bases). This CDR3 is 18 amino acids long. Germline-derived CDR1 and CDR2 are LGHDT and YNNKEL (reference sequence). V was pared by 0 bases and J by 7 bases, with 19 bases between. The CDR3 sequence is CASSQDLDRYSPNSPLHF. In DNA form, the CDR3 reads TGTGCCAGCAGCCAAGACTTAGACAGGTACTCCCCGAATTCACCCCTCCACTTT.

This CDR3 reads CASRETTGRNQPQHF. The CDR3 DNA reads as TGTGCCAGCAGGGAGACAACAGGCCGCAATCAGCCCCAGCATTTT. The chain uses TRBV6-5 and TRBJ1-5; the D gene is possibly TRBD1 (5 bases). The CDR3 is 15 amino acids. V was cut by 6 bases and J by 2 bases, with 14 bases left in between. The germline CDR1 and CDR2 sequences are MNHEY and SVGAGI.

The rearrangement links TRBV13 to TRBJ2-2; TRBD1 is a possible D gene (6 bases). The V end was cut by 5 bases, the J end by 6 bases, with 22 bases between. This CDR3 has 17 residues. CDR1 and CDR2 from the germline V gene are PRHDT and FYEKMQ (reference sequence). DNA for the CDR3: TGTGCCAGCAGCACCTCAGGGGCCCAGGTTGTATCCGGGGAGCTGTTTTTT. It is translated as CASSTSGAQVVSGELFF. The whole variable domain, filled in from reference TRBV13 and TRBJ2-2, reads AAGVIQSPRHLIKEKRETATLKCYPIPRHDTVYWYQQGPGQDPQFLISFYEKMQSDKGSIPDRFSAQQFSDYHSELNMSSLELGDSALYFCASSTSGAQVVSGELFFGEGSRLTVL.

The DNA of the CDR3 is TGTGCCAGCAGTTTTAGGAGCAATGAGCAGTTCTTC. It encodes CASSFRSNEQFF. V is TRBV12-3 or TRBV12-4 and J is TRBJ2-1; no clear D gene. Deletions cut 3 bases from V and 6 bases from J, with 6 bases between. The CDR3 has 12 residues.

V is TRBV18 and J is TRBJ2-3; D unresolved. V gave up 0 bases and J gave up 1 base, with 11 bases separating them. The CDR3 runs to 16 residues. Germline CDR1 KGHSH, CDR2 LQKENI. The CDR3 protein is CASSPPNGLGTDTQYF. The CDR3 DNA follows: TGTGCCAGCTCACCACCTAACGGTTTAGGCACAGATACGCAGTATTTT.

V and J are TRBV2 and TRBJ1-1; D remains unclear. Germline assignment: CDR1 SNHLY and CDR2 FYNNEI. V was clipped by 6 bases and J by 0 bases, with 8 bases between them. The CDR3 covers 13 residues. In DNA, the CDR3 is TGTGCCAGCAGCTACAGTATGAACACTGAAGCTTTCTTT. This encodes CASSYSMNTEAFF.

This chain uses TRBV10-2 with TRBJ1-1, with unresolved D. The V gene's germline CDR1 is WSHSY and CDR2 SAAADI. Trimming cost V 4 bases and J 2 bases, with 14 bases left between them. CDR3 length equals 15 residues. CDR3 sequence reads: CASSVAALSNTEAFF. The DNA for the CDR3 is TGCGCCAGCAGTGTTGCGGCACTATCAAACACTGAAGCTTTCTTT.

This chain links TRBV5-1 with TRBJ2-5; TRBD1 might be the D (6 bases). Trimming left V 4 bases short and J 4 bases short, with 20 bases between. This CDR3 contains 16 residues. Per germline, CDR1 SGHRS and CDR2 YFSETQ. Written as DNA, the CDR3 is TGCGCCAGCAGCACGAATGGGGGCGTCGAGTCAGAGACCCAGTACTTC. Amino acids: CASSTNGGVESETQYF.

This clone turned up a few times. The chain carries TRBV5-5 and TRBJ2-3, with 8 positions matching TRBD2. With V trimmed by 4 bases and J by 4 bases, 8 bases remained unmatched. CDR1 and CDR2 (germline): SGHKS, YYEKEE (reference sequence). The CDR3 loop spans 15 amino acids. The DNA of the CDR3 is TGTGCCAGCAGCAATACGGGGGGGTCCCCAGATACGCAGTATTTT. The encoded protein is CASSNTGGSPDTQYF.

This clone showed up just once. The V call is TRBV7-9, the J call TRBJ1-1; a possible D gene is TRBD1 (5 bases). This CDR3 comprises 12 residues. The V gene's germline CDR1 is SEHNR and CDR2 FQNEAQ (reference sequence). V was pared by 5 bases and J by 6 bases, with 10 bases between. CDR3 region: CASSAQGAEAFF. CDR3 sequence (DNA): TGTGCCAGCAGCGCCCAGGGTGCTGAAGCTTTCTTT.

The CDR3 bases are TGTGCCAGCAGCCACGGAACCGGGACAGGGTCCGGGGAGCTGTTTTTT. Translated: CASSHGTGTGSGELFF. V gene TRBV3-1 (or the pseudogene TRBV3-2) combines with J gene TRBJ2-2; 9 bases match TRBD1. Trimming took 3 bases from V and 6 from J; bases not matched to a gene: 8. CDR1 LGHDT and CDR2 YNNKEL come from the germline V gene (reference sequence). The CDR3 runs to 16 residues.

This clone showed up just a few times. The rearrangement joins TRBV7-9 to TRBJ1-6; no definite D call. The germline V gene has CDR1 SEHNR and CDR2 FQNEAQ (reference sequence). The CDR3 contains 14 residues. V was cut by 2 bases and J by 5 bases, with 7 bases left in between. The CDR3, as DNA: TGTGCCAGCAGCTTACAGGCCGATAATTCACCCCTCCACTTT. Translating gives CASSLQADNSPLHF.

The chain carries TRBV28 and TRBJ2-7, with 8 bases that match TRBD1. In germline, CDR1 is MDHEN, CDR2 SYDVKM. CDR3 length: 16 amino acids. V shed 8 bases and J 5 bases; nucleotides not matched to a gene: 17. CDR3 sequence reads: CASGKPGQDLGDEQYF. The CDR3 DNA reads TGTGCCAGCGGTAAGCCGGGACAGGACCTGGGCGACGAGCAGTACTTC.

The sample holds a few counts of this clone. The chain joins TRBV7-2 to TRBJ2-5; TRBD2 agrees at 10 bases. The germline V gene has CDR1 SGHTA and CDR2 FQGNSA. The CDR3 runs to 17 residues. Trimming at V came to 2 bases and at J to 4 bases, leaving 10 bases not matched to a gene. CDR3: CASSLSGGASFGETQYF. The CDR3 bases are TGTGCCAGCAGCTTAAGCGGGGGGGCCTCTTTTGGAGAGACCCAGTACTTC.

The gene calls are TRBV30 and TRBJ2-7, with TRBD1 matching 12 bases. J was trimmed by 4 bases and V by 0 bases; bases with no gene match: 7. The germline V gene encodes CDR1 GTSNPN and CDR2 SVGIG (reference sequence). The CDR3 covers 16 residues. CDR3 nucleotides: TGTGCCTGGAGTGTACAGGGGACAGGGGGCTTATACGAGCAGTACTTC. Translating it yields CAWSVQGTGGLYEQYF.

The chain combines TRBV4-1 with TRBJ2-5; TRBD2 is a possible D gene (5 bases). The CDR3 runs 15 residues. Trimming left V 1 base short and J 3 bases short, with 12 bases between. CDR1 and CDR2 (germline): MGHRA, YSYEKL. CDR3 region: CASSQVERRKETQYF. The CDR3 DNA is TGCGCCAGCAGCCAAGTCGAGAGGAGGAAAGAGACCCAGTACTTC.

The chain uses TRBV9 and TRBJ2-2; D is uncertain. The CDR3 contains 11 residues. Germline CDR1 and CDR2: SGDLS and YYNGEE. Trimming left V 3 bases short and J 6 bases short, with 3 bases between. The CDR3 sequence is CASSGPGELFF. The CDR3 bases are TGTGCCAGCAGCGGGCCCGGGGAGCTGTTTTTT.

The chain joins TRBV11-1 to TRBJ2-7, with 11 bases lining up with TRBD2. The V gene's germline CDR1 is SGHAT and CDR2 FQDESV (reference sequence). This CDR3 region has 16 residues. With 4 bases clipped from V and 3 bases from J, the junction kept 8 bases outside the gene matches. Here the CDR3 DNA reads TGTGCCAGCAGCTCCGGGACTAGCGGCGGATTCTACGAGCAGTACTTC. This sequence encodes CASSSGTSGGFYEQYF.

This chain links TRBV28 with TRBJ2-7; TRBD1 agrees at 8 bases. The length of the CDR3 is 13 residues. Germline-derived CDR1 and CDR2 are MDHEN and SYDVKM. V was clipped by 6 bases and J by 3 bases; unmatched bases: 4. CDR3 residues: CASRRQGSYEQYF. The CDR3 DNA sequence: TGTGCCAGCAGACGACAGGGGAGCTACGAGCAGTACTTC.